Listed here are 9 T cell receptor beta chains from one sample, sequenced in a study of blood T cell repertoires in COVID-19. Generated by immunoSEQ multiplex PCR, the TCRdb table keeps only in-frame clones and is missing some. Of roughly 100,000 clones in the sample, approximately 92% were seen once. The specimen sequenced was peripheral blood. These receptors all stem from a man younger than 35 with acute or convalescent COVID-19.

This clone came up once. This rearrangement joins TRBV19 to TRBJ2-6, with TRBD1 identical over 9 bases. CDR3 length equals 19 residues. The V gene's germline CDR1 is LNHDA and CDR2 SQIVND (reference sequence). V was clipped by 4 bases and J by 2 bases; unmatched bases: 12. The CDR3 DNA reads as TGTGCCAGTAGTACTCGACGGACAGGGGTAAGGACTGGGGCCAACGTCCTGACTTTC. This sequence encodes CASSTRRTGVRTGANVLTF.

V gene TRBV2 combines with J gene TRBJ2-7, with TRBD1 identical over 8 bases. Losses at the gene ends were 2 bases for V and 6 bases for J; bases not matched to a gene: 6. This CDR3 is built from 14 residues. The germline V gene encodes CDR1 SNHLY and CDR2 FYNNEI. The chain's CDR3 is CASSECQGACEQYF. CDR3 DNA sequence: TGTGCCAGCAGTGAATGCCAGGGGGCCTGCGAGCAGTACTTC. The full variable domain, rest sourced from reference TRBV2 and TRBJ2-7, is EPEVTQTPSHQVTQMGQEVILRCVPISNHLYFYWYRQILGQKVEFLVSFYNNEISEKSEIFDDQFSVERPDGSNFTLKIRSTKLEDSAMYFCASSECQGACEQYFGPGTRLTVT.

The chain joins TRBV12-2 to TRBJ1-5; TRBD1, as called in the table, went unchecked against the DNA. TRBV12-2 corresponds to a pseudogene. There are 17 residues in the CDR3. CDR3 nucleotides: TGTGCAAGTCGTCCAGTCTCAGGGGGCGGAAAGAATCAGCCCCAGCATTTT. Protein product: CASRPVSGGGKNQPQHF.

The genes are TRBV28 and TRBJ2-4; perhaps TRBD1 as D (6 bases). The CDR3 runs 14 residues. Per germline, CDR1 MDHEN and CDR2 SYDVKM. Trimming removed 10 bases from V and 1 base from J, with 14 bases in between. The CDR3 nucleotides read TGTGCCATCTTAGGGGGTTTTGCCAAAAACATTCAGTACTTC. This encodes CAILGGFAKNIQYF.

The chain links TRBV6-2 or TRBV6-3 to TRBJ1-1; no clear D gene. Trimming took 4 bases from V and 7 from J, leaving 13 bases between them. The CDR3 length is 13 residues. The germline V gene encodes CDR1 MNHEY and CDR2 SVGEGT. CDR3 region: CASSWASQSEAFF. The CDR3 DNA is TGTGCCAGCAGTTGGGCCTCGCAAAGTGAAGCTTTCTTT.

The chain is built from TRBV19 and TRBJ2-3, with D maybe TRBD2 (6 bases). In germline, CDR1 is LNHDA, CDR2 SQIVND (reference sequence). The CDR3 contains 15 residues. V gave up 7 bases and J gave up 1 base, with 15 bases separating them. Written as DNA, the CDR3 is TGTGCCAGTAATCCCCCAAAGCGGGGCACAGATACGCAGTATTTT. It codes for CASNPPKRGTDTQYF. Using reference TRBV19 and TRBJ2-3 for the parts outside the CDR3, the full variable domain is DGGITQSPKYLFRKEGQNVTLSCEQNLNHDAMYWYRQDPGQGLRLIYYSQIVNDFQKGDIAEGYSVSREKKESFPLTVTSAQKNPTAFYLCASNPPKRGTDTQYFGPGTRLTVL.

The rearrangement links TRBV23-1 to TRBJ2-7; a possible D gene is TRBD2 (5 bases). TRBV23-1 is annotated as an ORF whose role is uncertain. The CDR3 has 12 residues. V was clipped by 8 bases and J by 3 bases, with 11 bases between them. CDR3 DNA sequence: TGCGCCAGCCCGTTCGGGATCTACGAGCAGTACTTC. Translated, it gives CASPFGIYEQYF.

In DNA form, the CDR3 reads TGTGCCAGCTCACCAAGACAGGACGGTAGCACTGAAGCTTTCTTT. It specifies CASSPRQDGSTEAFF. This chain links TRBV18 with TRBJ1-1; the D gene is possibly TRBD1 (6 bases). Trimming stripped 2 bases from V and 4 bases from J, with 14 bases between. The length of the CDR3 is 15 residues. From germline, CDR1 is KGHSH and CDR2 LQKENI. The whole variable domain, remainder taken from reference TRBV18 and TRBJ1-1, is NAGVMQNPRHLVRRRGQEARLRCSPMKGHSHVYWYRQLPEEGLKFMVYLQKENIIDESGMPKERFSAEFPKEGPSILRIQQVVRGDSAAYFCASSPRQDGSTEAFFGQGTRLTVV.

The chain has TRBV20-1 and TRBJ2-5, with D uncertain. This CDR3 comprises 11 residues. Per germline, CDR1 DFQATT and CDR2 SNEGSKA (reference sequence). Trimming pared 5 bases from V and 7 bases from J, leaving 11 bases between. The CDR3 region has the DNA TGCAGTGCTGACCGATCGGGGACCCAGTACTTC. Translated, it gives CSADRSGTQYF.